A single sample is the source of the 22 T cell receptor beta chains below, sequenced in a study of naive and memory T cell subsets. Both TRBC1 and TRBC2 were covered by a beta constant-region primer of two equimolar oligonucleotides. Nested alpha and beta constant-region primers with the SP2 primer drove four PCR rounds on ligated cDNA. Each CDR3 protein gets one entry after TCRdb re-called the UMI-ligation and nested PCR reads with MiXCR. The table has 8,000 or so distinct CDR3 sequences, over 25% seen once. The sample comprised CD8+ TEMRA cells from blood. Subset of the sample: effector memory re-expressing CD45RA, CD45RA+ CD27-. Source of these receptors: a human donor in good health.

This clonotype was seen a handful of times. CDR3 protein: CASSYALGEYTEAFF. In DNA, the CDR3 is TGTGCCAGCAGCTACGCGTTAGGAGAGTATACTGAAGCTTTCTTT. The chain joins TRBV7-9 to TRBJ1-1; D gene unclear. This CDR3 is 15 amino acids long. V shed 4 bases and J shed 5 bases, with 17 bases lying between them. CDR1 and CDR2 from the germline V gene are SEHNR and FQNEAQ (reference sequence).

CDR3 in amino acids: CASSVGAKNIQYF. CDR3 nucleotides: TGTGCCAGCAGCGTAGGGGCCAAAAACATTCAGTACTTC. The gene calls are TRBV9 and TRBJ2-4, with D uncertain. Germline V gene data show CDR1 as SGDLS and CDR2 as YYNGEE. This CDR3 is built from 13 residues. V lost 0 bases to trimming and J lost 1 base, with 2 bases between them.

This clonotype ranks as medium-sized. V usage is TRBV9 and J usage is TRBJ1-1, with TRBD1 matching 10 bases. CDR1 SGDLS and CDR2 YYNGEE come from the germline V gene. Trimming removed 3 bases from V and 1 base from J; junction bases left unmatched: 3. The CDR3 runs 15 residues. Here the CDR3 reads CASSEGTGANTEAFF. CDR3 coding DNA: TGTGCCAGCAGCGAGGGGACAGGGGCGAACACTGAAGCTTTCTTT.

The chain joins TRBV7-8 to TRBJ2-2; TRBD2 matches at 8 bases. Unmatched junction bases numbered 4, after V lost 2 bases and J lost 2 bases. Germline V gene data show CDR1 as SGHVS and CDR2 as FQNEAQ. The length of the CDR3 is 16 residues. The CDR3 sequence is CASSLLGTSNTGELFF. The CDR3 nucleotides read TGTGCCAGCAGCTTATTGGGGACTAGTAACACCGGGGAGCTGTTTTTT.

The table lists this clonotype with a count of one. This chain joins TRBV20-1 and TRBJ2-1; 8 bases match TRBD1. Trimming took 1 base from V and 3 from J; bases not matched to a gene: 2. The CDR3 is 14 residues long. Germline CDR1 DFQATT, CDR2 SNEGSKA (reference sequence). The CDR3 here is CSARGDRGYNEQFF. Written as DNA, the CDR3 is TGCAGTGCTAGAGGTGACAGGGGCTACAATGAGCAGTTCTTC.

There are a few counts of this clonotype. The chain joins TRBV12-3 or TRBV12-4 to TRBJ2-1, with 9 bases aligning to TRBD2. The CDR3 has 15 residues. Trimming removed 3 bases from V and 8 bases from J; junction bases left unmatched: 8. The CDR3 region is CASSFWREGQDEQFF. As DNA, the CDR3 is TGTGCCAGCAGTTTTTGGCGGGAGGGCCAGGATGAGCAGTTCTTC.

The CDR3 nucleotides read TGCGCCAGCAGCTTGTGGACTAGCACAGATACGCAGTATTTT. Translating gives CASSLWTSTDTQYF. The rearrangement links TRBV5-1 to TRBJ2-3; TRBD2 might be the D (5 bases). The CDR3 spans 14 residues. Trimming pared 1 base from V and 0 bases from J, leaving 6 bases between. Germline-derived CDR1 and CDR2 are SGHRS and YFSETQ.

This clonotype turned up a few times. The chain uses TRBV19 and TRBJ2-7; the D gene is possibly TRBD1 (5 bases). Germline V lookup: CDR1 LNHDA, CDR2 SQIVND (reference sequence). V lost 10 bases and J lost 4, with 20 bases in between. The CDR3 covers 14 residues. In DNA form, the CDR3 reads TGTGCCACCCCGCTCGGACATCTCCCTTACGAGCAGTACTTC. It is translated as CATPLGHLPYEQYF.

V is TRBV19 and J is TRBJ1-5; D is ambiguous. The germline CDR1 and CDR2 sequences are LNHDA and SQIVND (reference sequence). This CDR3 is 15 amino acids long. Trimming took off 5 bases at V and 3 bases at J, with 14 bases between the two ends. The CDR3 coding sequence is TGTGCCAGTAGTTGGGGTTGGAGGGACAATCAGCCCCAGCATTTT. Amino acid sequence: CASSWGWRDNQPQHF.

The chain recombines TRBV7-6 with TRBJ2-1, with 13 bases that match TRBD2. Germline CDR1 and CDR2: SGHVS and FNYEAQ. The CDR3 loop spans 17 amino acids. Trimming removed 4 bases from V and 1 base from J; junction bases left unmatched: 4. This CDR3 reads CASSWGTSGVSYNEQFF. In DNA, the CDR3 is TGTGCCAGCAGCTGGGGGACTAGCGGGGTTTCCTACAATGAGCAGTTCTTC.

This clonotype was recorded a few times. The chain combines TRBV28 with TRBJ2-2; D not resolved. The CDR3 has 15 amino acids. V shed 5 bases and J shed 7 bases, with 17 bases lying between them. Germline V CDR1 and CDR2: MDHEN, SYDVKM. The CDR3 protein is CASSAQAEAGGELFF. The CDR3 DNA follows: TGTGCCAGCAGTGCCCAAGCTGAGGCTGGCGGGGAGCTGTTTTTT.

The chain has TRBV3-1 and TRBJ2-7; 10 nucleotides line up with TRBD2. CDR1 is LGHDT, CDR2 YNNKEL, per germline (reference sequence). V gave up 7 bases and J gave up 2 bases; unmatched junction bases: 17. The CDR3 is 18 residues long. CDR3 residues: CASTTTGGTSGIPYEQYF. The CDR3, as DNA: TGTGCCAGCACCACCACTGGCGGAACTAGCGGGATTCCCTACGAGCAGTACTTC.

The chain carries TRBV6-6 and TRBJ2-7, with 7 bases matching TRBD2. The germline V gene encodes CDR1 MNHNY and CDR2 SVGAGI (reference sequence). Trimming removed 2 bases from V and 3 bases from J; junction bases left unmatched: 4. The CDR3 has 14 amino acids. This chain's CDR3 is CASSYSGNNYEQYF. In DNA, the CDR3 is TGTGCCAGCAGTTACAGCGGGAATAACTACGAGCAGTACTTC.

This chain joins TRBV5-6 and TRBJ2-7; D might be TRBD1 or TRBD2, each matching 5 bases. V was cut by 3 bases and J by 3 bases, with 19 bases left in between. The length of the CDR3 is 16 residues. Germline V lookup: CDR1 SGHDT, CDR2 YYEEEE. As DNA, the CDR3 is TGTGCCAGCAGCTGGGCGGACCCGGGACCAGGCTACGAGCAGTACTTC. It is translated as CASSWADPGPGYEQYF.

The CDR3 coding sequence is TGTGCCAGCAGCTTTAGCCCCGGGGGGAGAATAGCCGGGGAGCTGTTTTTT. This codes for CASSFSPGGRIAGELFF. The chain joins TRBV7-4 to TRBJ2-2; 7 bases match TRBD2. Germline V CDR1 and CDR2: SGHVT, SQSDAQ. The CDR3 runs to 17 residues. The trim removed 3 bases at V and 6 bases at J, leaving 13 bases unmatched.

This clonotype was seen only a few times. This sequence joins TRBV29-1 and TRBJ2-1, with a possible D match to TRBD1 (5 bases). The CDR3 spans 13 residues. Germline V gene sequence: CDR1 SQVTM, CDR2 ANQGSEA. The ends were cut back, 0 bases at V and 7 bases at J, with 10 bases in the middle. This CDR3 is CSVEEAGKNEQFF. CDR3 nucleotide sequence: TGCAGCGTTGAAGAGGCAGGGAAGAATGAGCAGTTCTTC.

The J gene is TRBJ2-3, the V gene TRBV5-4; 8 bases agree with TRBD1. From germline, CDR1 is SGHNT and CDR2 YYREEE (reference sequence). Trimming at V came to 2 bases and at J to 3 bases, leaving 8 bases not matched to a gene. The CDR3 sequence is 16 residues long. CDR3 DNA sequence: TGTGCCAGCAGCTTCCAGGGGGCCCTCGCGACAGATACGCAGTATTTT. It is translated as CASSFQGALATDTQYF. The full variable domain, with the rest looked up from reference TRBV5-4 and TRBJ2-3, is ETGVTQSPTHLIKTRGQQVTLRCSSQSGHNTVSWYQQALGQGPQFIFQYYREEENGRGNFPPRFSGLQFPNYSSELNVNALELDDSALYLCASSFQGALATDTQYFGPGTRLTVL.

The chain carries TRBV7-3 and TRBJ2-7; 8 bases map to TRBD2. The trim removed 2 bases at V and 0 bases at J, leaving 3 bases unmatched. The CDR3 is made up of 15 amino acids. Germline-derived CDR1 and CDR2 are SGHTA and FQGTGA. The chain's CDR3 is CASSLLAGTSYEQYF. DNA of the CDR3: TGTGCCAGCAGCTTATTAGCGGGGACCTCCTACGAGCAGTACTTC.

The chain uses TRBV29-1 and TRBJ2-7; 10 positions agree with TRBD2. J was trimmed by 0 bases and V by 1 base; bases with no gene match: 3. The V gene's germline CDR1 is SQVTM and CDR2 ANQGSEA. This CDR3 region has 15 residues. The CDR3 DNA is TGCAGCGTTGAAGGCGCTAGCGGGAGCTCCTACGAGCAGTACTTC. Its translation is CSVEGASGSSYEQYF.

The chain couples TRBV3-1 to TRBJ2-7; D not certain. V was shortened by 0 bases and J by 3 bases, with 6 bases between the two germline ends. This CDR3 contains 13 residues. CDR1 LGHDT and CDR2 YNNKEL come from the germline V gene (reference sequence). CDR3 sequence reads: CASSQEGNYEQYF. In DNA, the CDR3 is TGTGCCAGCAGCCAAGAGGGCAACTACGAGCAGTACTTC.

V is TRBV20-1 and J is TRBJ2-5; 9 nucleotides align to TRBD2. The CDR3 runs 15 residues. Looked up from germline, CDR1 is DFQATT and CDR2 is SNEGSKA (reference sequence). V lost 4 bases to trimming and J lost 4 bases; unmatched junction nucleotides: 10. CDR3 in DNA: TGCAGTGCTAAAAACCCCGCAGCGGGAGGAGAGACCCAGTACTTC. Amino acids: CSAKNPAAGGETQYF.

The chain employs TRBV12-3 or TRBV12-4 and TRBJ1-2; D uncertain. The CDR3 is made up of 15 amino acids. V lost 5 bases and J 9 bases, leaving 22 bases between the germline ends. CDR3 nucleotide sequence: TGTGCCAGCAGTCAGAGGAACACACCTTATCTTCGCTACACCTTC. This encodes CASSQRNTPYLRYTF.